A selection of T cell receptor beta chains follows, all from one sample in a study of shared clonotypes between healthy human individuals. Assay: immunoSEQ multiplex PCR; the TCRdb copy retains only in-frame clones and omits some. This table has roughly 2.4 million clones, around 95% appearing once. Sequenced sample: naive CD4+ T cells sorted from blood. The receptor set was obtained from a man in his late teens or twenties in good health. The CDR3 runs from the conserved cysteine through the conserved F or W. D genes are given only for firm matches. Clone size is shown for a subset of rows, as once, few, many or a class of expanded clone.

d_gene,j_gene,v_gene,abundance,CDR3aa,CDR3nt
-,TRBJ2-5,TRBV30,-,CAWSVRASQETQYF,TGTGCCTGGAGTGTACGGGCCTCCCAAGAGACCCAGTACTTC
TRBD1,TRBJ1-4,TRBV9,-,CASSVGTAINEKLFF,TGTGCCAGCAGCGTGGGGACAGCAATAAATGAAAAACTGTTTTTT
TRBD1,TRBJ1-5,TRBV5-1,-,CASSPVGGLGNQPQHF,TGCGCCAGCAGCCCGGTAGGGGGCTTGGGCAATCAGCCCCAGCATTTT
TRBD1,TRBJ1-3,TRBV7-9,once,CASSRQGWNTIYF,TGTGCCAGCAGCCGACAGGGTTGGAACACCATATATTTT
TRBD1,TRBJ2-5,TRBV7-9,-,CASSLTGGGRETQYF,TGTGCCAGCAGCTTAACAGGGGGAGGTAGGGAGACCCAGTACTTC
TRBD1,TRBJ1-1,TRBV6-5,-,CASSSYRGRGTEAFF,TGTGCCAGCAGTTCATACAGGGGTAGGGGCACTGAAGCTTTCTTT
TRBD1,TRBJ2-7,TRBV7-9,few,CASSVGKGQGEVWEQYF,TGTGCCAGCAGCGTTGGAAAGGGACAGGGGGAGGTATGGGAGCAGTACTTC
-,TRBJ1-4,TRBV7-9,-,CASSDWTELNEKLFF,TGTGCCAGCAGCGATTGGACAGAGTTGAATGAAAAACTGTTTTTT
TRBD1,TRBJ1-5,TRBV7-2,-,CASGPGGLSNQPQHF,TGTGCCAGCGGCCCAGGGGGCCTTAGCAATCAGCCCCAGCATTTT
-,TRBJ2-1,TRBV7-8,-,CASSLGEANEQFF,TGTGCCAGCAGCTTAGGGGAGGCCAATGAGCAGTTCTTC
-,TRBJ1-2,TRBV7-9,-,CASSPQSDGDGYTF,TGTGCCAGCAGCCCTCAATCGGACGGGGATGGCTACACCTTC
TRBD1,TRBJ2-1,TRBV7-2,-,CASSLLTGGSYNEQFF,TGTGCCAGCAGCTTATTGACAGGGGGCTCTTACAATGAGCAGTTCTTC